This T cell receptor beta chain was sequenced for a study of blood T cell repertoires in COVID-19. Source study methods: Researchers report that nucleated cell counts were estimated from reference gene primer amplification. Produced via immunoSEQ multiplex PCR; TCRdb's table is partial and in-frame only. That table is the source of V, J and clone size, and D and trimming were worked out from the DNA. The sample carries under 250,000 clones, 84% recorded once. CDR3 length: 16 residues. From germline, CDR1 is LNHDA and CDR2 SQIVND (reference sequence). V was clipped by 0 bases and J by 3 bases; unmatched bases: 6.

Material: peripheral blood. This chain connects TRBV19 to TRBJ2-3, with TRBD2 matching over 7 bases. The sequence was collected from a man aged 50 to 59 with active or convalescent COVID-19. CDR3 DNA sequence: TGTGCCAGTAGTATAGATGGGGGGGGTCAAACAGATACGCAGTATTTT. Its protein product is CASSIDGGGQTDTQYF.